The 23 T cell receptor beta chains below come from one sample, sequenced in a study of blood T cells in healthy people across ages. A second roughly 6 to 12 cycle PCR used barcoded and J-beta primers. TCRdb re-called the 5' RACE reads through MiXCR, storing one row per CDR3 protein. This sample has roughly 1,100,000 distinct CDR3 sequences, with less than 25% found just once. This same sample was also taken into another study, of T cells of mothers and their children.

Sample: blood. The receptor set was obtained from a girl aged 2-15 years in good health.

There are a few counts of this clonotype. The rearrangement uses TRBV7-9 and TRBJ1-2; D possibly corresponds to TRBD1 (5 bases). Between the trimmed V and J ends, which lost 5 bases and 0 bases, there was a span of 22 bases. This CDR3 is 18 amino acids long. Per germline, CDR1 SEHNR and CDR2 FQNEAQ (reference sequence). CDR3 sequence (DNA): TGTGCCAGCAGCCCCCCCTCGGGGGGAAACTTAGCTAACTATGGCTACACCTTC. It encodes CASSPPSGGNLANYGYTF.

The rearrangement joins TRBV27 to TRBJ1-1, with D hard to call. The germline gives CDR1 MNHEY, CDR2 SMNVEV (reference sequence). This CDR3 spans 13 amino acids. V lost 5 bases, J lost 3 bases, and 10 bases lay in between. Here the CDR3 reads CASSRIIDTEAFF. CDR3 sequence (DNA): TGTGCCAGCAGTCGGATTATAGACACTGAAGCTTTCTTT.

The V gene is TRBV5-6, the J gene TRBJ2-5, with TRBD1 matching 7 bases. The end of the DNA is better explained by TRBJ2-7, so the J call may be wrong. This CDR3 is 13 amino acids long. The germline V gene has CDR1 SGHDT and CDR2 YYEEEE. The CDR3 reads CASSWGTVYEQYF. The CDR3 coding sequence is TGTGCCAGCAGCTGGGGGACAGTCTACGAGCAGTACTTC.

This clonotype was recorded a few times. The rearrangement joins TRBV12-3 or TRBV12-4 to TRBJ1-4, with D maybe TRBD1 (5 bases). The CDR3 is 16 amino acids. V was pared by 6 bases and J by 4 bases, with 18 bases between. The CDR3 spells CASSSGTATFNEKLFF. The CDR3 DNA reads TGTGCCAGCAGCTCCGGGACCGCCACCTTTAATGAAAAACTGTTTTTT.

In its sample, this clonotype was seen a few times. This sequence joins TRBV4-3 and TRBJ1-2, with D perhaps TRBD1 (5 bases). There are 16 residues in the CDR3. V gave up 0 bases and J gave up 6 bases, with 17 bases separating them. From germline, CDR1 is LGHNA and CDR2 YSLEER. The CDR3 coding sequence is TGCGCCAGCAGCCAAGAGTCAGGGATTAGCGGAGATGGCTACACCTTC. It is translated as CASSQESGISGDGYTF.

This chain links TRBV29-1 with TRBJ2-3; D is undetermined. The V and J ends lost 1 base and 5 bases respectively, with 4 bases between them. The CDR3 totals 11 residues. Germline V gives CDR1 SQVTM, CDR2 ANQGSEA. CDR3 protein: CSVEGGDTQYF. CDR3 nucleotide sequence: TGCAGCGTTGAAGGAGGAGATACGCAGTATTTT.

The V call is TRBV12-5, the J call TRBJ2-5; 11 bases are shared with TRBD2. The end of the DNA aligns better with TRBJ2-7, so the J call may be wrong. This CDR3 has 16 amino acids. The germline V gene has CDR1 LGHNT and CDR2 FRNRAP. In DNA, the CDR3 is TGTGCTAGTGGTTTGGTGGGACTAGCGGATTTCTACGAGCAGTACTTC. Protein sequence: CASGLVGLADFYEQYF.

V usage is TRBV6-5 and J usage is TRBJ1-6; TRBD1 might be the D (6 bases). CDR1 is MNHEY, CDR2 SVGAGI, per germline. The CDR3 length is 15 residues. Trimming took off 6 bases at V and 10 bases at J, with 19 bases between the two ends. The CDR3 loop is CASSPTGQLNSPLHF. The CDR3 nucleotides read TGTGCCAGCAGCCCTACCGGACAGCTGAACTCACCCCTCCACTTT.

This clonotype was picked up a small number of times. This chain uses TRBV6-2 or TRBV6-3 with TRBJ2-2, with 8 bases fitting TRBD2. The V gene's germline CDR1 is MNHEY and CDR2 SVGEGT. The CDR3 length is 15 residues. J gave up 2 bases and V 6 bases, and 5 bases lay outside the gene matches. The CDR3 nucleotides are TGTGCCAGCAGGCTAGCGGGTATAAACACCGGGGAGCTGTTTTTT. It encodes CASRLAGINTGELFF.

This clonotype was seen a handful of times. J is TRBJ1-1 and V is TRBV7-8; D unresolved. This CDR3 has 14 residues. V lost 0 bases and J lost 6, with 11 bases in between. CDR1 and CDR2 (germline): SGHVS, FQNEAQ. CDR3 coding DNA: TGTGCCAGCAGCTTAGCGGCGATAAGGTCTGAAGCTTTCTTT. It specifies CASSLAAIRSEAFF.

J is TRBJ1-2 and V is TRBV6-2 or TRBV6-3; 7 bases fit TRBD1. The CDR3 runs to 14 residues. V was pared by 4 bases and J by 7 bases, with 9 bases of the junction left unmatched. Germline lookup yields CDR1 MNHEY and CDR2 SVGEGT. In DNA form, the CDR3 reads TGTGCCAGCAGTTCACTTAGGGACAGCAGTGGCTACACCTTC. Translated, it gives CASSSLRDSSGYTF.

In DNA form, the CDR3 reads TGTGCCAGCAGTGGGTCCGGGCTGCTGAACACTGAAGCTTTCTTT. Protein: CASSGSGLLNTEAFF. This chain links TRBV25-1 with TRBJ1-1; D gene unclear. The CDR3 covers 15 residues. CDR1 and CDR2 (germline): MGHDK, SYGVNS. Trimming cost V 4 bases and J 0 bases, with 12 bases left between them.

In regard to this clonotype: The junction and the germline gene differ at one end; a read error may be behind it. The chain is built from TRBV12-3 or TRBV12-4 and TRBJ2-7; unclear D gene. The CDR3 totals 11 residues. The CDR3 protein is CAGSVLYEQYF. Here the CDR3 DNA reads TGTGCCGGCAGTGTACTCTACGAGCAGTACTTC.

This clonotype was seen only a few times. The chain joins TRBV27 to TRBJ1-1; the match to TRBD1 covers 9 bases. Germline values: CDR1 MNHEY, CDR2 SMNVEV (reference sequence). There are 17 residues in the CDR3. V was clipped by 5 bases and J by 1 base; unmatched bases: 11. CDR3 DNA sequence: TGTGCCAGCAGTGTACTACTACAGGGGGCCCCGAACACTGAAGCTTTCTTT. This gives the protein CASSVLLQGAPNTEAFF.

In this sample, this clonotype turned up many times. The rearrangement uses TRBV20-1 and TRBJ2-3; TRBD1 aligns across 8 bases. The CDR3 consists of 13 residues. V lost 4 bases and J lost 1; bases outside the gene matches: 1. Germline CDR1 is DFQATT and CDR2 is SNEGSKA (reference sequence). As DNA, the CDR3 is TGCAGTGCTATGACAGGGGGCACAGATACGCAGTATTTT. Encoded protein: CSAMTGGTDTQYF.

V usage is TRBV12-3 or TRBV12-4 and J usage is TRBJ2-2; TRBD1 might be the D (7 bases). Trimming cost V 8 bases and J 5 bases, with 21 bases left between them. The CDR3 sequence is 16 residues long. DNA for the CDR3: TGTGCCAGCGGCGTAGGGGGCGCTAGCGAGACCGGGGAGCTGTTTTTT. This gives the protein CASGVGGASETGELFF.

This rearrangement joins TRBV20-1 to TRBJ2-1; 9 nucleotides align to TRBD1. The end of the DNA fits TRBJ2-7 better, so the J call may be wrong. The CDR3 spans 17 residues. CDR1 is DFQATT, CDR2 SNEGSKA, per germline (reference sequence). The CDR3 sequence is CSAREGDRVWMGYEQYF. CDR3 bases: TGCAGTGCTAGAGAAGGGGACAGGGTATGGATGGGGTACGAGCAGTACTTC.

The chain is built from TRBV29-1 and TRBJ2-5; 7 bases agree with TRBD1. Germline CDR1 reads SQVTM; CDR2 reads ANQGSEA. The CDR3 length is 13 residues. Germline trimming cut 4 bases from V and 5 bases from J; bases unmatched to any gene: 7. The CDR3 loop is CSVVPTGTETQYF. CDR3 sequence (DNA): TGCAGCGTTGTACCGACAGGGACGGAGACCCAGTACTTC.

This sequence joins TRBV12-3 or TRBV12-4 and TRBJ2-7; the D is unclear. V dropped 8 bases and J dropped 0 bases, with 8 bases sitting between them. The CDR3 has 12 amino acids. CDR3 nucleotide sequence: TGTGCCAGCGCGGACCTCTCCTACGAGCAGTACTTC. Its translation is CASADLSYEQYF.

This clonotype was recorded once. This rearrangement joins TRBV12-5 to TRBJ2-5; 9 nucleotides agree with TRBD2. TRBJ2-7 matches the DNA end more closely, so the J call is doubtful. The CDR3 is made up of 20 amino acids. In germline, CDR1 is LGHNT, CDR2 FRNRAP. DNA for the CDR3: TGTGCTAGTGGTTTGGTACTTTATCCCCACATCGGCGGGAGGGCCTACGAGCAGTACTTC. Its translation: CASGLVLYPHIGGRAYEQYF.

The table lists this clonotype with a few counts. V gene TRBV24-1 combines with J gene TRBJ2-7; D tentatively fits TRBD1 or TRBD2 (5 bases each). This CDR3 is 13 amino acids long. CDR1 KGHDR and CDR2 SFDVKD come from the germline V gene. V lost 2 bases to trimming and J lost 1 base, with 5 bases between them. Written as DNA, the CDR3 is TGTGCCACCAGTGATTGGGGGTCCTACGAGCAGTACTTC. It yields the protein CATSDWGSYEQYF.

The V call is TRBV20-1, the J call TRBJ2-7; 9 bases match TRBD1. This CDR3 is built from 15 residues. Trimming removed 6 bases from V and 0 bases from J; junction bases left unmatched: 9. Germline values: CDR1 DFQATT, CDR2 SNEGSKA (reference sequence). CDR3 bases: TGCAGTGCAATCTACGGGACAGGGAGCTCCTACGAGCAGTACTTC. Translated: CSAIYGTGSSYEQYF.

This chain links TRBV7-2 with TRBJ2-7, with 8 nucleotides matching TRBD2. Germline CDR1 and CDR2: SGHTA and FQGNSA. Trimming cost V 0 bases and J 4 bases; bases outside gene matches: 11. The CDR3 runs to 17 residues. The CDR3 sequence is CASSLAPSGGKVYEQYF. DNA of the CDR3: TGTGCCAGCAGCTTAGCGCCGAGCGGGGGAAAGGTATACGAGCAGTACTTC.